This is a list of T cell receptor beta chains from one sample in a study of blood T cell repertoires in COVID-19. The assay was immunoSEQ multiplex PCR, and TCRdb's table has in-frame clones only and misses some. Of 350,000 or so clones listed, around nine tenths are singletons. Sequencing was performed on peripheral blood. These receptors were taken from a woman aged 60-75 years with COVID-19, enrolled during active disease. CDR3s include the opening cysteine and the closing phenylalanine or tryptophan. Fields, in order: CDR3 protein, CDR3 DNA, clone size, V gene, D gene, J gene. D genes are given only for firm matches. Some rows have no size entry. The others give once, few or many, or a class for an expanded clone.

CDR3 protein: CASSYSEWGGETQYF; CDR3 DNA: TGTGCCAGCAGTTACTCGGAGTGGGGAGGGGAGACCCAGTACTTC; clone size: NA; V gene: TRBV6-5; D gene: TRBD2; J gene: TRBJ2-5
CDR3 protein: CASKHNTHIREKLFF; CDR3 DNA: TGTGCCAGCAAACATAACACCCACATCCGTGAAAAACTGTTTTTT; clone size: NA; V gene: TRBV19; D gene: NA; J gene: TRBJ1-4
CDR3 protein: CASRTGGRANTEAFF; CDR3 DNA: TGTGCCAGCAGAACAGGGGGCAGGGCTAACACTGAAGCTTTCTTT; clone size: NA; V gene: TRBV6-5; D gene: TRBD1; J gene: TRBJ1-1
CDR3 protein: CASSVDSSTSYNSPLHF; CDR3 DNA: TGTGCCAGCAGCGTCGACAGCTCGACGTCCTATAATTCACCCCTCCACTTT; clone size: NA; V gene: TRBV9; D gene: NA; J gene: TRBJ1-6
CDR3 protein: CASTGGTGNTEAFF; CDR3 DNA: TGCGCCAGCACTGGGGGGACGGGGAACACTGAAGCTTTCTTT; clone size: NA; V gene: TRBV5-1; D gene: NA; J gene: TRBJ1-1
CDR3 protein: CAIKKSNYGYTF; CDR3 DNA: TGTGCCATCAAAAAGAGCAACTATGGCTACACCTTC; clone size: few; V gene: TRBV10-3; D gene: NA; J gene: TRBJ1-2
CDR3 protein: CAAGGPGANVLTF; CDR3 DNA: TGTGCCGCGGGTGGGCCCGGGGCCAACGTCCTGACTTTC; clone size: NA; V gene: TRBV28; D gene: NA; J gene: TRBJ2-6
CDR3 protein: CSVGWRSSSGNTIYF; CDR3 DNA: TGCAGCGTTGGGTGGAGGTCGAGCTCTGGAAACACCATATATTTT; clone size: NA; V gene: TRBV29-1; D gene: NA; J gene: TRBJ1-3
CDR3 protein: CASSYSGSTNYGYTF; CDR3 DNA: TGTGCCAGCAGTTACTCGGGCAGCACTAACTATGGCTACACCTTC; clone size: NA; V gene: TRBV6-6; D gene: NA; J gene: TRBJ1-2
CDR3 protein: CASSLDGQGHTDTQYF; CDR3 DNA: TGCGCCAGCAGCCTAGACGGGCAGGGACACACAGATACGCAGTATTTT; clone size: NA; V gene: TRBV5-1; D gene: NA; J gene: TRBJ2-3
CDR3 protein: CASSFTGGTYEQYF; CDR3 DNA: TGCGCCAGCAGCTTCACAGGGGGAACGTACGAGCAGTACTTC; clone size: NA; V gene: TRBV5-1; D gene: TRBD1; J gene: TRBJ2-7
CDR3 protein: CASSKTTGVVTEAFF; CDR3 DNA: TGTGCCAGCAGTAAGACGACAGGGGTGGTCACTGAAGCTTTCTTT; clone size: NA; V gene: TRBV6-5; D gene: TRBD1; J gene: TRBJ1-1
CDR3 protein: CASRPGQGAQPQHF; CDR3 DNA: TGTGCCAGCAGGCCGGGACAGGGGGCCCAGCCCCAGCATTTT; clone size: NA; V gene: TRBV2; D gene: TRBD1; J gene: TRBJ1-5
CDR3 protein: CASSSGQPSYGYTF; CDR3 DNA: TGTGCCAGCAGCTCCGGACAGCCCAGCTATGGCTACACCTTC; clone size: few; V gene: TRBV5-4; D gene: NA; J gene: TRBJ1-2
CDR3 protein: CASGPPYSRAQPQHF; CDR3 DNA: TGTGCCAGTGGGCCCCCGTACTCGAGGGCTCAGCCCCAGCATTTT; clone size: few; V gene: TRBV19; D gene: NA; J gene: TRBJ1-5
CDR3 protein: CASSGQANYGYTF; CDR3 DNA: TGTGCCAGCAGTGGACAGGCTAACTATGGCTACACCTTC; clone size: NA; V gene: TRBV6-6; D gene: TRBD1; J gene: TRBJ1-2
CDR3 protein: CASSPPGGNYGYTF; CDR3 DNA: TGTGCCAGCTCACCACCCGGGGGTAACTATGGCTACACCTTC; clone size: NA; V gene: TRBV18; D gene: NA; J gene: TRBJ1-2
CDR3 protein: CASSLRDRSGDIQYF; CDR3 DNA: TGTGCCAGCAGCCTCCGGGACAGATCTGGAGACATTCAGTACTTC; clone size: NA; V gene: TRBV7-9; D gene: TRBD1; J gene: TRBJ2-4
CDR3 protein: CASRLSLQGIEKLFF; CDR3 DNA: TGTGCCAGCAGACTTAGTTTACAGGGAATTGAAAAACTGTTTTTT; clone size: NA; V gene: TRBV3-1/TRBV3-2; D gene: NA; J gene: TRBJ1-4
CDR3 protein: CASSFPPRGQNEKLFF; CDR3 DNA: TGTGCCAGCAGCTTTCCCCCAAGGGGGCAGAATGAAAAACTGTTTTTT; clone size: once; V gene: TRBV5-5; D gene: TRBD1; J gene: TRBJ1-4
CDR3 protein: CASSLGTGAGNTIYF; CDR3 DNA: TGTGCCAGCAGTCTTGGGACAGGGGCTGGAAACACCATATATTTT; clone size: NA; V gene: TRBV3-1/TRBV3-2; D gene: TRBD1; J gene: TRBJ1-3
CDR3 protein: CASSGTVPNEKLFF; CDR3 DNA: TGTGCCAGCAGCGGGACAGTGCCTAATGAAAAACTGTTTTTT; clone size: NA; V gene: TRBV6-2/TRBV6-3; D gene: TRBD1; J gene: TRBJ1-4
CDR3 protein: CASSAGAYGSPLHF; CDR3 DNA: TGTGCCAGCAGCGCGGGGGCTTATGGTTCACCCCTCCACTTT; clone size: few; V gene: TRBV2; D gene: NA; J gene: TRBJ1-6
CDR3 protein: CASSLVSSGNTIYF; CDR3 DNA: TGTGCCAGCAGCTTGGTGAGTTCCGGAAACACCATATATTTT; clone size: NA; V gene: TRBV5-6; D gene: NA; J gene: TRBJ1-3
CDR3 protein: CASSEGGAGNQPQHF; CDR3 DNA: TGTGCCAGCAGTGAAGGGGGCGCGGGGAATCAGCCCCAGCATTTT; clone size: NA; V gene: TRBV2; D gene: NA; J gene: TRBJ1-5
CDR3 protein: CAGSGSGTSNTGELFF; CDR3 DNA: TGTGCCGGATCGGGCTCCGGGACTTCGAACACCGGGGAGCTGTTTTTT; clone size: NA; V gene: TRBV2; D gene: NA; J gene: TRBJ2-2
CDR3 protein: CASSPGQGTEAFF; CDR3 DNA: TGCGCCAGCAGCCCCGGGCAGGGCACTGAAGCTTTCTTT; clone size: NA; V gene: TRBV5-1; D gene: NA; J gene: TRBJ1-1
CDR3 protein: CASSLSGHSSYEQYF; CDR3 DNA: TGTGCCAGCAGCTTATCCGGACACTCTTCCTACGAGCAGTACTTC; clone size: NA; V gene: TRBV7-2; D gene: NA; J gene: TRBJ2-7
CDR3 protein: CASSQVTGRGNEQFF; CDR3 DNA: TGTGCCAGCAGCCAAGTTACAGGCAGGGGCAATGAGCAGTTCTTC; clone size: NA; V gene: TRBV14; D gene: NA; J gene: TRBJ2-1
CDR3 protein: CASSTFQGDTQYF; CDR3 DNA: TGTGCCAGCAGTACCTTCCAGGGGGATACGCAGTATTTT; clone size: NA; V gene: TRBV12-3/TRBV12-4; D gene: NA; J gene: TRBJ2-3
CDR3 protein: CASSIGGNGYTF; CDR3 DNA: TGTGCCAGTAGTATTGGAGGGAATGGCTACACCTTC; clone size: NA; V gene: TRBV19; D gene: NA; J gene: TRBJ1-2
CDR3 protein: CASTRRGGLGDTEAFF; CDR3 DNA: TGTGCCAGCACCAGACGGGGGGGCCTAGGGGACACTGAAGCTTTCTTT; clone size: NA; V gene: TRBV2; D gene: NA; J gene: TRBJ1-1
CDR3 protein: CASSVEAQVHTQYF; CDR3 DNA: TGTGCCAGCAGCGTAGAGGCTCAGGTGCATACGCAGTATTTT; clone size: NA; V gene: TRBV9; D gene: NA; J gene: TRBJ2-3
CDR3 protein: CASSQDNERESYNEQFF; CDR3 DNA: TGTGCCAGCAGCCAAGATAACGAGAGGGAATCCTACAATGAGCAGTTCTTC; clone size: NA; V gene: TRBV14; D gene: NA; J gene: TRBJ2-1
CDR3 protein: CASSGFPSSTYEQYF; CDR3 DNA: TGCGCCAGCAGCGGATTTCCTAGTTCAACCTACGAGCAGTACTTC; clone size: NA; V gene: TRBV5-1; D gene: NA; J gene: TRBJ2-7
CDR3 protein: CASSRRVGDTEAFF; CDR3 DNA: TGTGCCAGCAGTAGGAGGGTAGGGGACACTGAAGCTTTCTTT; clone size: once; V gene: TRBV6-6; D gene: NA; J gene: TRBJ1-1
CDR3 protein: CSASWGGTYNEQFF; CDR3 DNA: TGCAGTGCTAGTTGGGGGGGAACCTACAATGAGCAGTTCTTC; clone size: NA; V gene: TRBV20-1; D gene: TRBD2; J gene: TRBJ2-1
CDR3 protein: CASRQGPGNTIYF; CDR3 DNA: TGTGCCAGCAGACAGGGGCCAGGAAACACCATATATTTT; clone size: NA; V gene: TRBV2; D gene: TRBD1; J gene: TRBJ1-3
CDR3 protein: CASSPAGQGVHEQYF; CDR3 DNA: TGTGCCAGCAGCCCCGCTGGACAGGGAGTCCACGAGCAGTACTTC; clone size: NA; V gene: TRBV11-2; D gene: TRBD1; J gene: TRBJ2-7
CDR3 protein: CASSHREMRSSNEKLFF; CDR3 DNA: TGTGCCAGCTCACACCGGGAGATGAGATCTTCTAATGAAAAACTGTTTTTT; clone size: once; V gene: TRBV18; D gene: NA; J gene: TRBJ1-4
CDR3 protein: CASSFAGTDNEKLFF; CDR3 DNA: TGTGCCAGCAGCTTTGCCGGGACAGACAATGAAAAACTGTTTTTT; clone size: NA; V gene: TRBV7-9; D gene: TRBD1; J gene: TRBJ1-4
CDR3 protein: CASSLVGQGSGYTF; CDR3 DNA: TGTGCCAGCAGCTTAGTGGGACAGGGAAGCGGCTACACCTTC; clone size: NA; V gene: TRBV7-2; D gene: TRBD1; J gene: TRBJ1-2
CDR3 protein: CASSWGTAQETQYF; CDR3 DNA: TGCGCCAGCAGCTGGGGGACAGCACAAGAGACCCAGTACTTC; clone size: once; V gene: TRBV5-1; D gene: TRBD1; J gene: TRBJ2-5
CDR3 protein: CASSQTGGTEQFF; CDR3 DNA: TGTGCCAGCAGCCAAACCGGAGGGACGGAACAGTTCTTC; clone size: NA; V gene: TRBV3-1/TRBV3-2; D gene: NA; J gene: TRBJ2-1
CDR3 protein: CASSAGFEPNYGYTF; CDR3 DNA: TGCGCCAGCAGCGCAGGGTTTGAACCTAACTATGGCTACACCTTC; clone size: NA; V gene: TRBV5-1; D gene: NA; J gene: TRBJ1-2
CDR3 protein: CASSRDRRNTIYF; CDR3 DNA: TGTGCCAGCAGTCGGGACAGGAGAAACACCATATATTTT; clone size: NA; V gene: TRBV6-5; D gene: TRBD1; J gene: TRBJ1-3
CDR3 protein: CASSPGAPEEQYF; CDR3 DNA: TGTGCCAGCTCACCAGGGGCCCCTGAGGAGCAGTACTTC; clone size: NA; V gene: TRBV18; D gene: NA; J gene: TRBJ2-7
CDR3 protein: CASSLDSTRNTIYF; CDR3 DNA: TGTGCCAGCAGCTTAGACTCTACTCGAAACACCATATATTTT; clone size: NA; V gene: TRBV7-2; D gene: NA; J gene: TRBJ1-3